This entry lists 4 T cell receptor beta chains sequenced from one sample in a study of CD8+ T cells in alopecia areata. The sample's treatment: oral pan-JAK inhibitor, 5-10 mg twice daily. cDNA serving as the sequencing template came from extracted, reverse transcribed RNA. Profiled with immunoSEQ multiplex PCR; TCRdb holds only in-frame clones, not every one. The data show 200,000 to 250,000 clones, less than 50% seen once. Source: CD4+ T cells sorted from blood, taken at approximately week 39, from a patient treated with tofacitinib. The origin of the receptors is a human donor with alopecia areata.

The chain couples TRBV29-1 to TRBJ2-3, with D perhaps TRBD1 or TRBD2 (6 bases each). V lost 6 bases, J lost 4 bases, and 20 bases lay in between. Germline loops: CDR1 SQVTM, CDR2 ANQGSEA. This CDR3 is 15 amino acids long. The CDR3 region is CSVGRGRGGADTQYF. For the CDR3, the DNA is TGCAGCGTGGGGCGGGGCAGGGGCGGCGCAGATACGCAGTATTTT.

The J gene is TRBJ2-7, the V gene TRBV7-8; perhaps TRBD2 as D (5 bases). The CDR3 is 14 residues long. Germline V gene sequence: CDR1 SGHVS, CDR2 FQNEAQ. V gave up 5 bases and J gave up 0 bases, with 11 bases separating them. CDR3 amino acids: CASSLTSPSYEQYF. The CDR3 DNA follows: TGTGCCAGCAGCCTCACTAGTCCCTCCTACGAGCAGTACTTC.

V is TRBV18 and J is TRBJ2-7, with a weak D call TRBD1 (7 bases). Trimming shortened V by 0 bases and J by 7 bases, and 22 bases separated the two germline ends. CDR1 is KGHSH, CDR2 LQKENI, per germline. There are 17 residues in the CDR3. The CDR3 nucleotides read TGTGCCAGCTCACCACCGGGGGGCCCCGGGACAGTGAGAGAGCAGTACTTC. It codes for CASSPPGGPGTVREQYF. Full variable domain (rest looked up from reference TRBV18 and TRBJ2-7): NAGVMQNPRHLVRRRGQEARLRCSPMKGHSHVYWYRQLPEEGLKFMVYLQKENIIDESGMPKERFSAEFPKEGPSILRIQQVVRGDSAAYFCASSPPGGPGTVREQYFGPGTRLTVT.

In the case of this clone: Other DNA sequences in the sample encode the same CDR3. The chain has TRBV2 and TRBJ2-3, with D possibly matching TRBD1 (6 bases). CDR1 SNHLY and CDR2 FYNNEI come from the germline V gene. Trimming removed 6 bases at V and 3 bases at J, with 7 bases between. CDR3 length: 12 residues. CDR3 protein: CASSGQTDTQYF. CDR3 nucleotides: TGTGCCAGCAGCGGACAGACAGATACGCAGTATTTT.